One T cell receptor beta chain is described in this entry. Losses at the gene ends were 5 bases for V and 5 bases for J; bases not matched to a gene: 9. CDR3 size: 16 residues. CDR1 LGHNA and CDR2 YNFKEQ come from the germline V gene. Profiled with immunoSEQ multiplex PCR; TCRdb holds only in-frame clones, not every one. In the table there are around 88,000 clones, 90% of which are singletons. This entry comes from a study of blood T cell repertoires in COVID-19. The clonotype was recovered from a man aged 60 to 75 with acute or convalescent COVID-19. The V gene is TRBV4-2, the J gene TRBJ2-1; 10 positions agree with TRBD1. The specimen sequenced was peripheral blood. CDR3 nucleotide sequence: TGTGCCAGCAGCTCAGTCGGGACAGGGGTTGACAATGAGCAGTTCTTC. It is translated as CASSSVGTGVDNEQFF.